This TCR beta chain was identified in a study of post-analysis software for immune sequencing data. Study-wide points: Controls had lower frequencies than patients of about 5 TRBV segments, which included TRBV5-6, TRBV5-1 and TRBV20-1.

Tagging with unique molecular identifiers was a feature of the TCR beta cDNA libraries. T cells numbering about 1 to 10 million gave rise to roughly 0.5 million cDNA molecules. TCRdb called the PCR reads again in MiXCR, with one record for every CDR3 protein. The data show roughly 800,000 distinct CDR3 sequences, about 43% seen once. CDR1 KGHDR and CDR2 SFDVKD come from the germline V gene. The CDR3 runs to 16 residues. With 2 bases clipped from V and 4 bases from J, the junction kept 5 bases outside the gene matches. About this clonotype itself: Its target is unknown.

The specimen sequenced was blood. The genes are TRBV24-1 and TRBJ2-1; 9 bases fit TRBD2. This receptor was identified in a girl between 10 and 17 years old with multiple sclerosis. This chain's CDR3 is CATSDSASGKYNEQFF. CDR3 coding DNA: TGTGCCACCAGTGATTCTGCTAGCGGGAAGTACAATGAGCAGTTCTTC.